This T cell receptor (beta chain) was identified in a study of cytomegalovirus exposure and HLA in healthy donors. V shed 3 bases, J shed 6 bases, and the junction held 10 bases outside the gene matches. This CDR3 contains 15 residues. The V gene's germline CDR1 is KGHSH and CDR2 LQKENI. The study ran its PCR with 60 Vbeta and 13 Jbeta primers. The data were produced by immunoSEQ multiplex PCR, yet TCRdb's version contains in-frame clones alone and is incomplete. The sample consists of about 110,000 clones, approximately 70% of them appearing once. This TCR came from a man aged 30 to 45 in good health and CMV-seropositive. The gene calls are TRBV18 and TRBJ2-5, with TRBD1 identical over 7 bases. Sequencing was carried out using PBMCs. This CDR3 is CASSPAGTGEQTQYF. The DNA for the CDR3 is TGTGCCAGCTCACCTGCAGGAACAGGGGAACAGACCCAGTACTTC.